One sample yielded the 8 T cell receptor beta chains listed below, sequenced in a study of blood T cell repertoires in COVID-19. Generated by immunoSEQ multiplex PCR, the TCRdb table keeps only in-frame clones and is missing some. The data hold approximately 500,000 clones, with about 89% observed a single time. The specimen sequenced was peripheral blood. Receptors were obtained from a woman aged 45-59 years with COVID-19, enrolled during active disease.

CDR3: CASSSGQVNQPQHF. The CDR3 DNA sequence: TGTGCCAGCAGTTCGGGACAGGTGAATCAGCCCCAGCATTTT. The rearrangement links TRBV6-2 or TRBV6-3 to TRBJ1-5, with 8 bases fitting TRBD1. CDR1 MNHEY and CDR2 SVGEGT come from the germline V gene. Trimming removed 4 bases from V and 4 bases from J; junction bases left unmatched: 3. There are 14 residues in the CDR3.

The V gene is TRBV10-3, the J gene TRBJ2-7, with D maybe TRBD1 (6 bases). The CDR3 consists of 14 residues. The germline gives CDR1 ENHRY, CDR2 SYGVKD. V lost 6 bases and J lost 5, with 17 bases in between. CDR3 DNA sequence: TGTGCCATCAGGGCAGGGGCCTCCCGGGACGAGCAGTACTTC. Translated, it gives CAIRAGASRDEQYF.

V usage is TRBV4-2 and J usage is TRBJ1-4; 7 nucleotides match TRBD1. The CDR3 totals 15 residues. CDR1 and CDR2 from the germline V gene are LGHNA and YNFKEQ. V lost 6 bases and J lost 0; bases outside the gene matches: 4. CDR3 in DNA: TGTGCCAGCAGTGAGGGGGCGGCAACTAATGAAAAACTGTTTTTT. Amino acids: CASSEGAATNEKLFF.

The V call is TRBV7-2, the J call TRBJ2-2, with a tentative D call TRBD2 (7 bases). The CDR3 is made up of 14 amino acids. CDR1 is SGHTA and CDR2 is FQGNSA in the germline V gene. With 4 bases removed from V and 4 bases from J, the gap between germline ends came to 10 bases. The CDR3 DNA sequence: TGTGCCAGCAGCTCGGGGGGCAGCACCGGGGAGCTGTTTTTT. This encodes CASSSGGSTGELFF.

This chain connects TRBV7-2 to TRBJ1-6; 7 nucleotides line up with TRBD1. The CDR3 covers 15 residues. V lost 5 bases, J lost 10 bases, and 11 bases stayed unmatched. Germline V lookup: CDR1 SGHTA, CDR2 FQGNSA. CDR3 region: CASSLTSGGNSPLHF. CDR3 in DNA: TGTGCCAGCAGCCTGACCTCAGGGGGGAACTCACCCCTCCACTTT.

This chain uses TRBV28 with TRBJ1-3, with 10 bases aligning to TRBD1. This CDR3 is built from 16 residues. Germline V gives CDR1 MDHEN, CDR2 SYDVKM. V gave up 9 bases and J gave up 2 bases; unmatched junction bases: 10. The CDR3 spells CASSTGGANPGNTIYF. The CDR3 bases are TGTGCCAGTTCGACAGGGGGCGCGAACCCTGGAAACACCATATATTTT. Complete variable domain (other parts from reference TRBV28 and TRBJ1-3): DVKVTQSSRYLVKRTGEKVFLECVQDMDHENMFWYRQDPGLGLRLIYFSYDVKMKEKGDIPEGYSVSREKKERFSLILESASTNQTSMYLCASSTGGANPGNTIYFGEGSWLTVV.

This clone was recorded a few times. The chain couples TRBV14 to TRBJ2-1; a weak D match, TRBD2 (5 bases). Germline lookup yields CDR1 SGHDN and CDR2 FVKESK. V was shortened by 5 bases and J by 6 bases, with 17 bases between the two germline ends. The CDR3 runs 15 residues. CDR3 amino acids: CASSYTDYSGNEQFF. CDR3 bases: TGTGCCAGCAGCTATACAGACTACTCCGGCAATGAGCAGTTCTTC.

The chain uses TRBV2 and TRBJ1-5; 9 nucleotides line up with TRBD1. The CDR3 is made up of 16 amino acids. The trim removed 5 bases at V and 7 bases at J, leaving 12 bases unmatched. Germline values: CDR1 SNHLY, CDR2 FYNNEI. The CDR3 protein is CASSTPPGTGRQPQHF. The CDR3 DNA reads as TGTGCCAGCAGTACCCCTCCCGGGACAGGGAGGCAGCCCCAGCATTTT.